A single sample is the source of the 7 T cell receptor beta chains below, sequenced in a study of cytomegalovirus exposure and HLA in healthy donors. Primers: 60 Vbeta forward and 13 Jbeta reverse. Measured with immunoSEQ multiplex PCR; TCRdb has only the in-frame clones, and not every one. The data hold 210,000 or so clones, with approximately 90% observed a single time. Sequencing input: PBMCs. The receptors were sampled from a woman between 18 and 30 years old in good health and CMV-seronegative.

The chain recombines TRBV19 with TRBJ2-3; perhaps TRBD2 as D (5 bases). The germline V gene has CDR1 LNHDA and CDR2 SQIVND (reference sequence). Trimming removed 4 bases from V and 0 bases from J, with 8 bases in between. The CDR3 spans 14 residues. The CDR3 is CASSKGASTDTQYF. CDR3 in DNA: TGTGCCAGTAGTAAGGGAGCGAGCACAGATACGCAGTATTTT.

This chain links TRBV7-9 with TRBJ1-1, with D perhaps TRBD1 (5 bases). The length of the CDR3 is 17 residues. Germline-derived CDR1 and CDR2 are SEHNR and FQNEAQ (reference sequence). Trimming cost V 5 bases and J 5 bases, with 24 bases left between them. Written as DNA, the CDR3 is TGTGCCAGCAGCGGCGGGGCTGTTAAGGGTTCGAGGACTGAAGCTTTCTTT. Its translation: CASSGGAVKGSRTEAFF.

The CDR3 spells CASRGSGPYEQYF. CDR3 DNA: TGTGCCAGCAGGGGCTCAGGGCCCTACGAGCAGTACTTC. V gene TRBV11-2 combines with J gene TRBJ2-7, with D maybe TRBD1 (5 bases). Trimming took 6 bases from V and 2 from J, leaving 11 bases between them. Germline V lookup: CDR1 SGHAT, CDR2 FQNNGV. The CDR3 contains 13 residues.

This clone has only one observation. The chain carries TRBV6-6 and TRBJ1-1; TRBD1 matches at 7 bases. Trimming at V came to 6 bases and at J to 5 bases, leaving 6 bases not matched to a gene. Per germline, CDR1 MNHNY and CDR2 SVGAGI (reference sequence). The CDR3 is made up of 13 amino acids. Here the CDR3 DNA reads TGTGCCAGCAGACCCGACAGGGTGACTGAAGCTTTCTTT. Translation gives CASRPDRVTEAFF.

The V and J genes are TRBV18 and TRBJ2-1, with D possibly TRBD2 on 6 matching bases. Trimming removed 3 bases at V and 3 bases at J, with 12 bases between. The germline V gene encodes CDR1 KGHSH and CDR2 LQKENI. The CDR3 is made up of 15 amino acids. In DNA, the CDR3 is TGTGCCAGCTCACCGGGGGACTCTAACTACAATGAGCAGTTCTTC. Encoded protein: CASSPGDSNYNEQFF.

The rearrangement links TRBV2 to TRBJ1-1; D unclear. The V gene lost 5 bases and the J gene lost 0 bases, with 13 bases spanning the gap. CDR3 length equals 15 residues. Germline V lookup: CDR1 SNHLY, CDR2 FYNNEI. CDR3 in amino acids: CASSSSAGMNTEAFF. CDR3 DNA: TGTGCCAGCAGTTCCTCGGCGGGGATGAACACTGAAGCTTTCTTT.

The CDR3 nucleotides read TGCGCCAGCAGCATTTACGACACTAACTATGGCTACACCTTC. Protein: CASSIYDTNYGYTF. The chain combines TRBV10-2 with TRBJ1-2, with D uncertain. This CDR3 has 14 residues. Germline loops: CDR1 WSHSY, CDR2 SAAADI. The ends were cut back, 6 bases at V and 0 bases at J, with 11 bases in the middle.